The next 8 T cell receptor beta chains were all read from a single sample in a study of cytomegalovirus exposure and HLA in healthy donors. The PCR was carried out with 60 Vbeta primers and 13 Jbeta primers. Sequenced by immunoSEQ multiplex PCR; TCRdb stores in-frame clones only, minus some. The data hold about 120,000 clones, with less than 85% observed a single time. Sequencing was done on a sample of PBMCs. The receptors come from a man between 18 and 35 years old in good health and CMV-seropositive.

There are a few counts of this clone. This chain joins TRBV20-1 and TRBJ1-4; TRBD1 matches at 8 bases. This CDR3 spans 11 amino acids. CDR1 and CDR2 (germline): DFQATT, SNEGSKA (reference sequence). The CDR3 coding sequence is TGCAGCCACAGGGGGGGAGAAAAACTGTTTTTT. Protein product: CSHRGGEKLFF.

The chain links TRBV7-2 to TRBJ1-2; maybe TRBD1 (6 bases). Germline CDR1 SGHTA, CDR2 FQGNSA. This CDR3 region has 14 residues. Trimming cost V 5 bases and J 7 bases, with 17 bases left between them. The chain's CDR3 is CASSIPGQPRGYTF. The CDR3, as DNA: TGTGCCAGCAGCATCCCGGGACAACCCCGTGGCTACACCTTC. Drawing the rest from reference TRBV7-2 and TRBJ1-2, the complete variable domain is GAGVSQSPSNKVTEKGKDVELRCDPISGHTALYWYRQSLGQGLEFLIYFQGNSAPDKSGLPSDRFSAERTGGSVSTLTIQRTQQEDSAVYLCASSIPGQPRGYTFGSGTRLTVV.

The CDR3 loop reads CAWSVQTGGEAFF. The CDR3 region has the DNA TGTGCCTGGAGTGTACAGACAGGGGGTGAAGCTTTCTTT. The chain has TRBV30 and TRBJ1-1; 9 bases align to TRBD1. This CDR3 is built from 13 residues. Germline assignment: CDR1 GTSNPN and CDR2 SVGIG (reference sequence). With V trimmed by 0 bases and J by 7 bases, 3 bases remained unmatched.

V gene TRBV6-4 combines with J gene TRBJ2-1, with a possible D match to TRBD1 (5 bases). The CDR3 is made up of 13 amino acids. The germline gives CDR1 MRHNA, CDR2 SNTAGT. V was clipped by 5 bases and J by 3 bases, with 8 bases between them. This CDR3 is CASSPTDYNEQFF. The CDR3 DNA reads as TGTGCCAGCAGTCCGACAGACTACAATGAGCAGTTCTTC.

This chain connects TRBV6-6 to TRBJ1-5; 9 nucleotides line up with TRBD1. Trimming took 5 bases from V and 5 from J; bases not matched to a gene: 7. The CDR3 runs to 15 residues. Germline CDR1 reads MNHNY; CDR2 reads SVGAGI (reference sequence). The CDR3 nucleotides read TGTGCCAGCAGTAGGGACAGGGTTCCCGATCAGCCCCAGCATTTT. Encoded protein: CASSRDRVPDQPQHF.

A word on this clone: This CDR3 is also generated by other DNA sequences in the sample. V is TRBV5-4 and J is TRBJ2-2, with D possibly being TRBD2 (5 bases). CDR3 length equals 17 residues. Germline V gene sequence: CDR1 SGHNT, CDR2 YYREEE (reference sequence). Between the trimmed V and J ends, which lost 4 bases and 0 bases, there was a span of 16 bases. CDR3 nucleotides: TGTGCCAGCAGCCCTATCGGGGAGAATCCGAACACCGGGGAGCTGTTTTTT. It translates to CASSPIGENPNTGELFF.

V gene TRBV4-1 combines with J gene TRBJ2-1, with 16 nucleotides matching TRBD2. The J segment lost 5 bases and the V segment lost 6 bases, leaving 7 bases of the junction unmatched. The V gene's germline CDR1 is MGHRA and CDR2 YSYEKL. The CDR3 totals 17 residues. The CDR3 sequence: CASRGTSGGARDNEQFF. In nucleotides, the CDR3 is TGCGCCAGCAGAGGGACTAGCGGGGGGGCAAGGGACAATGAGCAGTTCTTC.

The CDR3 loop reads CASSVEDRTYEQYF. The DNA for the CDR3 is TGTGCCAGCAGCGTAGAGGACAGGACGTACGAGCAGTACTTC. V gene TRBV9 combines with J gene TRBJ2-7; TRBD1 matches 7 bases. V lost 0 bases to trimming and J lost 4 bases; unmatched junction nucleotides: 4. Germline V CDR1 and CDR2: SGDLS, YYNGEE. The CDR3 contains 14 residues.